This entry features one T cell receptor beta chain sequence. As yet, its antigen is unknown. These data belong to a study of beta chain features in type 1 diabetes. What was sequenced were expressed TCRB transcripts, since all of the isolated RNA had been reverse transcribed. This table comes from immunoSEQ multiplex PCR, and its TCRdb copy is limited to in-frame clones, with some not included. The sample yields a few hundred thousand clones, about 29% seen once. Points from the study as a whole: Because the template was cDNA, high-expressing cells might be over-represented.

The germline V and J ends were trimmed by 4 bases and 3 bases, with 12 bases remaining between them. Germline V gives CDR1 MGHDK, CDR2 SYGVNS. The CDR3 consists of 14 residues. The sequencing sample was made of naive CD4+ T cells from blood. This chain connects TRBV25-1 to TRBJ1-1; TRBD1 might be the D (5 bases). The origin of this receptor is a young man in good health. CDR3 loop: CASSVLGGYTEAFF. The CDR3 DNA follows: TGTGCCAGCAGTGTACTCGGGGGTTACACTGAAGCTTTCTTT.